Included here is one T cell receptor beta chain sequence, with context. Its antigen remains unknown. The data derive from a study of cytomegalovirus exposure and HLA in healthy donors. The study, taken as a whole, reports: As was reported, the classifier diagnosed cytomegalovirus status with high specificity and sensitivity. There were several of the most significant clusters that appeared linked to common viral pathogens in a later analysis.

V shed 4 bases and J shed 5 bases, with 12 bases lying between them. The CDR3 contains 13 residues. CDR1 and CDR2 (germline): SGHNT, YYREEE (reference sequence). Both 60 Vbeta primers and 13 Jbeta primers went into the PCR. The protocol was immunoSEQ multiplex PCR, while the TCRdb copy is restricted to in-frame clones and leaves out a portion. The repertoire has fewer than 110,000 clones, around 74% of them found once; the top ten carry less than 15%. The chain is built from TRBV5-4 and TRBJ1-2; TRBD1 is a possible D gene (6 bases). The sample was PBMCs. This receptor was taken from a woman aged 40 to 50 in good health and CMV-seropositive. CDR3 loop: CASSPPDRYGYTF. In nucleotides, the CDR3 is TGTGCCAGCAGCCCACCTGACAGGTATGGCTACACCTTC.